This T cell receptor beta chain emerged from a study of T cell changes during pregnancy in multiple sclerosis. Germline loops: CDR1 LNHNV, CDR2 YYDKDF (reference sequence). The ends were cut back, 5 bases at V and 3 bases at J, with 13 bases in the middle. The CDR3 totals 15 residues. This clone was found once. The protocol was immunoSEQ multiplex PCR, while the TCRdb copy is restricted to in-frame clones and leaves out a portion. The profile covers 85,000 to 120,000 clones, with 91% appearing a single time and 1.6% taken by the ten largest. The TCR was taken from a female donor with multiple sclerosis, enrolled in a pregnancy study. The chain uses TRBV15 and TRBJ2-2, with D possibly TRBD1 on 6 matching bases. The input for sequencing was peripheral blood, taken before pregnancy. The CDR3 spells CATSAQGLDTGELFF. In DNA, the CDR3 is TGTGCCACCAGCGCACAGGGTTTAGACACCGGGGAGCTGTTTTTT.